This T cell receptor (beta chain) was obtained from a study of cytomegalovirus exposure and HLA in healthy donors. Study-wide points: The authors considered a cluster of highly shared sequence variants likely to be a sequencing artifact. CMV antigen specificity was confirmed in vitro for three CMV-associated chains. In a later analysis, parvovirus B19, influenza, CMV and Epstein-Barr virus appeared linked to several top co-occurrence clusters. When a later analysis compared HLA-associated TCR beta chains with equally common others, the HLA-associated chains turned out to be more clonally expanded and to have lower generation probabilities.

It was with 60 Vbeta and 13 Jbeta primers that the PCR ran. Here immunoSEQ multiplex PCR was the method, and the copy in TCRdb shows in-frame clones only, minus some. The sample comprises approximately 120,000 clones, 77% of which are singletons, and roughly 11% rests with the top ten. Worth noting for this clone: The target antigen is unknown.

The CDR3 totals 15 residues. Unmatched junction bases numbered 3, after V lost 1 base and J lost 3 bases. Looked up from germline, CDR1 is SGHTA and CDR2 is FQGNSA. This TCR was recovered from a man aged 35 to 55 in good health and CMV-seropositive. Specimen: PBMCs. The chain is built from TRBV7-2 and TRBJ2-1, with 7 bases lining up with TRBD2. The CDR3, as DNA: TGTGCCAGCAGCTTAGGAGCGGGGTACTACAATGAGCAGTTCTTC. Translating it yields CASSLGAGYYNEQFF.